This entry features one T cell receptor (beta chain) sequence. The data belong to a study of blood T cell repertoires in COVID-19. Study overall: The United States, Italy and Spain provided the acute and convalescent COVID-19 samples.

Using immunoSEQ multiplex PCR, the repertoire was profiled, and TCRdb retains in-frame clones only, with some absent. The sample has some 200,000 clones, around 89% seen once; the top ten hold around 0.77%. The source material was PBMCs or T cells enriched from blood (not recorded which). The origin of this receptor is a woman aged 18-29 years who had recovered from COVID-19.

CDR3 DNA: TGTGCCAGCAGCGTAGCGAGGACTTCGAGCTCCTACAATGAGCAGTTCTTC. Translating it yields CASSVARTSSSYNEQFF. The chain links TRBV9 to TRBJ2-1; possible D gene TRBD2, 5 bases. The germline V gene has CDR1 SGDLS and CDR2 YYNGEE. The V and J ends lost 0 bases and 0 bases respectively, with 13 bases between them. This CDR3 contains 17 residues.